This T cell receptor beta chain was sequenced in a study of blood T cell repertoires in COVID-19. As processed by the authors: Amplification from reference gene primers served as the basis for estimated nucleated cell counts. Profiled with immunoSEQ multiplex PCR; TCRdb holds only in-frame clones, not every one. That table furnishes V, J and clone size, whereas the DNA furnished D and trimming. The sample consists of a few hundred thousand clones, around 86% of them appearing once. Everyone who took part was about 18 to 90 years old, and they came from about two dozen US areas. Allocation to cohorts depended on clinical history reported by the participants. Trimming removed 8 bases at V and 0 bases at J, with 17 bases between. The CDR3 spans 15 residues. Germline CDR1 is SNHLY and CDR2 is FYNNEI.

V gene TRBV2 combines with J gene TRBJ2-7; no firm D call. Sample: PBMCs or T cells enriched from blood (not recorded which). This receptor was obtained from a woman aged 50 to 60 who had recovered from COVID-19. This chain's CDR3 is CASGKIGDHSYEQYF. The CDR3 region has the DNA TGTGCCAGCGGTAAGATCGGAGATCACTCCTACGAGCAGTACTTC.